These 2 T cell receptor beta chains were sequenced from one sample in a study of cytomegalovirus exposure and HLA in healthy donors. The study ran its PCR with 60 Vbeta and 13 Jbeta primers. Libraries were prepared by immunoSEQ multiplex PCR; TCRdb keeps only in-frame clonotypes and omits some of them. The sample yields about 140,000 clones, 70% to 90% seen once. The sample taken for sequencing was PBMCs. The receptors stem from a middle-aged man in good health and CMV-seronegative.

The chain combines TRBV6-1 with TRBJ2-7; D might be TRBD2 (6 bases). The CDR3 contains 14 residues. Deletions cut 5 bases from V and 4 bases from J, with 15 bases between. CDR1 and CDR2 from the germline V gene are MNHNS and SASEGT. As DNA, the CDR3 is TGTGCCAGCAGTTCATGGCGGGGTCCATACGAGCAGTACTTC. This sequence encodes CASSSWRGPYEQYF.

The genes are TRBV28 and TRBJ2-1, with TRBD2 identical over 10 bases. Looked up from germline, CDR1 is MDHEN and CDR2 is SYDVKM. Trimming cost V 2 bases and J 6 bases; bases outside gene matches: 7. This CDR3 contains 16 residues. The CDR3 sequence: CASSLPGLAGVNEQFF. CDR3 nucleotides: TGTGCCAGCAGTTTACCGGGCCTAGCGGGGGTCAATGAGCAGTTCTTC.